Listed here are 23 T cell receptor beta chains from one sample, sequenced in a study of response to subunit inactivated influenza vaccine. TCRdb used MiXCR to reprocess the RT-PCR reads, holding one entry per CDR3 protein. Among approximately 530,000 distinct CDR3 sequences, approximately 6.9% were seen once, and the ten largest hold roughly 13%. Sequenced here: PBMCs from blood, sampled about 23 months after vaccination. The source is a man between 45 and 75 years old who received an inactivated influenza vaccine.

This clonotype has just a few counts. The chain joins TRBV6-5 to TRBJ2-1, with 9 bases aligning to TRBD1. CDR1 MNHEY and CDR2 SVGAGI come from the germline V gene. The CDR3 is 16 residues long. With 0 bases clipped from V and 2 bases from J, the junction kept 2 bases outside the gene matches. The CDR3 loop is CASSYSDRGAYNEQFF. The CDR3, as DNA: TGTGCCAGCAGTTACTCGGACAGGGGCGCCTACAATGAGCAGTTCTTC.

The chain employs TRBV20-1 and TRBJ1-5; no reliable D call. The V end lost 2 bases, the J end lost 0 bases, and 8 bases lay between the germline ends. There are 14 residues in the CDR3. Per the germline V gene, CDR1 is DFQATT and CDR2 is SNEGSKA (reference sequence). The DNA of the CDR3 is TGCAGTGCTAGAAGTCAGTATAGCAATCAGCCCCAGCATTTT. Its protein product is CSARSQYSNQPQHF.

This clonotype was seen at least ten times. The chain combines TRBV6-1 with TRBJ2-7; tentatively, D is TRBD2 (5 bases). The germline gives CDR1 MNHNS, CDR2 SASEGT. The length of the CDR3 is 13 residues. Trimming removed 7 bases from V and 0 bases from J, with 10 bases in between. The CDR3 DNA sequence: TGTGCCAGCACTCGAGGGAGCTCCTACGAGCAGTACTTC. This translates into CASTRGSSYEQYF.

The gene calls are TRBV7-9 and TRBJ2-1, with D uncertain. With 1 base removed from V and 15 bases from J, the gap between germline ends came to 16 bases. The CDR3 loop spans 13 amino acids. Germline V gene data show CDR1 as SEHNR and CDR2 as FQNEAQ (reference sequence). CDR3 residues: CASSLEIGRRPFF. In DNA, the CDR3 is TGTGCCAGCAGCTTAGAGATTGGCCGTAGACCGTTCTTC.

The rearrangement links TRBV30 to TRBJ2-1; TRBD2 matches at 8 bases. There are 14 residues in the CDR3. The germline CDR1 and CDR2 sequences are GTSNPN and SVGIG (reference sequence). The V segment lost 7 bases and the J segment 2 bases; nucleotides outside the gene matches: 7. The CDR3 here is CALRRGATYNEQFF. The CDR3, as DNA: TGTGCCTTACGGCGGGGGGCCACCTACAATGAGCAGTTCTTC.

The chain links TRBV28 to TRBJ2-7; weak D call: TRBD2 (6 bases). The CDR3 sequence is 14 residues long. Germline CDR1 and CDR2: MDHEN and SYDVKM. Trimming left V 5 bases short and J 1 base short, with 12 bases between. Written as DNA, the CDR3 is TGTGCCAGCAGTGGATGGGGGGTTTCCTACGAGCAGTACTTC. Encoded protein: CASSGWGVSYEQYF.

The rearrangement uses TRBV9 and TRBJ2-7, with TRBD2 identical over 9 bases. Losses at the gene ends were 3 bases for V and 3 bases for J; bases not matched to a gene: 7. The CDR3 runs 15 residues. Germline lookup yields CDR1 SGDLS and CDR2 YYNGEE. The CDR3 DNA reads as TGTGCCAGCAGCGCCGGGACTAGCACTCTCTACGAGCAGTACTTC. Translated, it gives CASSAGTSTLYEQYF.

In this sample, this clonotype turned up many times. This chain links TRBV4-3 with TRBJ1-1; no clear D. The CDR3 is 13 amino acids. Trimming stripped 1 base from V and 4 bases from J, with 7 bases between. CDR1 LGHNA and CDR2 YSLEER come from the germline V gene. The CDR3 spells CASSQGPRTEAFF. The CDR3 region has the DNA TGCGCCAGCAGCCAAGGGCCCCGCACTGAAGCTTTCTTT.

In this sample, this clonotype turned up a few times. The genes are TRBV18 and TRBJ2-2; 8 bases fit TRBD1. Germline values: CDR1 KGHSH, CDR2 LQKENI. J lost 0 bases, V lost 0 bases, and 6 bases had no gene match. CDR3 length equals 18 residues. The CDR3 protein is CASSPPGQGGTNTGELFF. In nucleotides, the CDR3 is TGTGCCAGCTCACCACCCGGACAGGGTGGAACGAACACCGGGGAGCTGTTTTTT.

This clonotype was seen only a few times. J is TRBJ2-2 and V is TRBV5-1, with D possibly TRBD1 on 5 matching bases. Germline CDR1 is SGHRS and CDR2 is YFSETQ. This CDR3 region has 14 residues. V lost 4 bases and J 3 bases, leaving 10 bases between the germline ends. The CDR3 region has the DNA TGCGCCAGCAGCCTGCAGGGTCACACCGGGGAGCTGTTTTTT. Translated: CASSLQGHTGELFF.

In this sample, this clonotype turned up a few times. The genes are TRBV12-3 or TRBV12-4 and TRBJ1-2; no definite D call. The CDR3 runs to 12 residues. With 6 bases removed from V and 4 bases from J, the gap between germline ends came to 9 bases. The CDR3 bases are TGTGCCAGCAGGGGTATCGGCTATGGCTACACCTTC. Its protein is CASRGIGYGYTF.

Note on this clonotype: A much larger clone lies one base from this, so it may be a read error. The chain has TRBV10-2 and TRBJ2-3; 14 nucleotides agree with TRBD2. The CDR3 consists of 18 residues. With 6 bases clipped from V and 2 bases from J, the junction kept 10 bases outside the gene matches. Germline loops: CDR1 WSHSY, CDR2 SAAADI. Here the CDR3 DNA reads TGCGCCAGCAGGGGACTAGCGGGAGTCCGGCGGTCCACAGATACGCAGTATTTT. Translating it yields CASRGLAGVRRSTDTQYF.

There are many counts of this clonotype. The rearrangement links TRBV5-1 to TRBJ1-1, with D possibly matching TRBD1 (5 bases). Per the germline V gene, CDR1 is SGHRS and CDR2 is YFSETQ. The CDR3 runs 12 residues. The ends were cut back, 2 bases at V and 6 bases at J, with 8 bases in the middle. CDR3 coding DNA: TGCGCCAGCAGCTTCACAGGCCCTGAAGCTTTCTTT. It codes for CASSFTGPEAFF.

This clonotype was observed a few times. The V gene is TRBV7-3, the J gene TRBJ2-1; D may be TRBD2 (6 bases). V dropped 5 bases and J dropped 0 bases, with 11 bases sitting between them. The germline V gene encodes CDR1 SGHTA and CDR2 FQGTGA. The CDR3 is made up of 15 amino acids. The CDR3 here is CASSHSGNSYNEQFF. The CDR3, as DNA: TGTGCCAGCAGCCATAGCGGAAACTCCTACAATGAGCAGTTCTTC.

This clonotype has only a few counts. The chain employs TRBV9 and TRBJ1-1; no firm D call. This CDR3 is built from 14 residues. Germline CDR1 is SGDLS and CDR2 is YYNGEE. Trimming removed 3 bases at V and 1 base at J, with 10 bases between. The CDR3 sequence: CASSGSDTNTEAFF. The CDR3 DNA sequence: TGTGCCAGCAGCGGGTCGGATACGAACACTGAAGCTTTCTTT.

This clonotype was found many times. The chain carries TRBV5-5 and TRBJ2-2, with D perhaps matching TRBD2 (5 bases). This CDR3 contains 13 residues. V was trimmed by 2 bases and J by 8 bases, leaving 10 bases between them. CDR1 and CDR2 (germline): SGHKS, YYEKEE (reference sequence). The CDR3 protein is CASSLLVFGELFF. CDR3 nucleotide sequence: TGTGCCAGCAGCTTACTAGTCTTTGGGGAGCTGTTTTTT.

The genes are TRBV29-1 and TRBJ2-1; D call uncertain. The CDR3 extends over 13 amino acids. CDR1 SQVTM and CDR2 ANQGSEA come from the germline V gene. V lost 7 bases and J 0 bases, leaving 10 bases between the germline ends. The CDR3 protein is CSAHWGSYNEQFF. The CDR3 DNA reads as TGCAGCGCCCACTGGGGCTCCTACAATGAGCAGTTCTTC.

The genes are TRBV12-3 or TRBV12-4 and TRBJ1-5; D perhaps matches TRBD1 (5 bases). V shed 3 bases and J shed 4 bases, with 13 bases lying between them. The CDR3 totals 15 residues. The CDR3 region has the DNA TGTGCCAGCAGTTTGAGTTCAGGGTGGAATCAGCCCCAGCATTTT. Its protein is CASSLSSGWNQPQHF.

V usage is TRBV20-1 and J usage is TRBJ2-1; 8 bases agree with TRBD2. The CDR3 spans 14 residues. CDR1 DFQATT and CDR2 SNEGSKA come from the germline V gene (reference sequence). The ends lost 4 bases at V and 4 bases at J; junction bases unmatched: 6. CDR3 nucleotides: TGCAGTGCTACCTATAGCGGGATTTACAATGAGCAGTTCTTC. It specifies CSATYSGIYNEQFF.

This clonotype was seen repeatedly, ten times or more. V usage is TRBV5-1 and J usage is TRBJ2-3, with TRBD2 matching 7 bases. Germline V gives CDR1 SGHRS, CDR2 YFSETQ. CDR3 length equals 17 residues. The trim removed 0 bases at V and 6 bases at J, leaving 13 bases unmatched. DNA of the CDR3: TGCGCCAGCAGCTTGGCCGGGGGTGCGGGAGTGAGGGATACGCAGTATTTT. This gives the protein CASSLAGGAGVRDTQYF. Using reference TRBV5-1 and TRBJ2-3 for the parts outside the CDR3, the full variable domain is KAGVTQTPRYLIKTRGQQVTLSCSPISGHRSVSWYQQTPGQGLQFLFEYFSETQRNKGNFPGRFSGRQFSNSRSEMNVSTLELGDSALYLCASSLAGGAGVRDTQYFGPGTRLTVL.

In its sample, this clonotype was seen a few times. J is TRBJ2-3 and V is TRBV11-2; a weak D match, TRBD1 (5 bases). The V gene lost 2 bases and the J gene lost 2 bases, with 20 bases spanning the gap. The germline V gene has CDR1 SGHAT and CDR2 FQNNGV. The CDR3 loop spans 18 amino acids. The CDR3, as DNA: TGTGCCAGCAGCTTACGGTCTTCGCTGCTGACAGTCACAGATACGCAGTATTTT. Protein sequence: CASSLRSSLLTVTDTQYF.

This clonotype occurred a few times. The V call is TRBV27, the J call TRBJ2-7, with no clear D. This CDR3 has 13 amino acids. V dropped 2 bases and J dropped 3 bases, with 8 bases sitting between them. Germline V lookup: CDR1 MNHEY, CDR2 SMNVEV (reference sequence). The DNA of the CDR3 is TGTGCCAGCAGTTTAGGCAGGATCTACGAGCAGTACTTC. It translates to CASSLGRIYEQYF.

This chain links TRBV24-1 with TRBJ2-5; D might be TRBD1 (5 bases). This CDR3 region has 16 residues. Germline CDR1 is KGHDR and CDR2 is SFDVKD. V shed 5 bases and J shed 2 bases, with 17 bases lying between them. The CDR3 sequence is CATSALVSTAQETQYF. The CDR3 DNA reads TGTGCCACCAGTGCCTTGGTCTCGACAGCGCAAGAGACCCAGTACTTC.